This is a list of T cell receptor beta chains from one sample in a study of identical twins. TCRdb reprocessed the 5' RACE reads with MiXCR, giving one entry per CDR3 protein. This sample has 500,000 to 550,000 distinct CDR3 sequences, with more than 20% found just once. The sample was also reused in another study, on yellow fever vaccine responses in identical twins.

The sample taken for sequencing was CD4+ T cells sorted from blood. The receptor source for this set is a woman aged 18 to 35 in good health. Both conserved end residues are part of each CDR3. The D gene is left open where the match is weak. Clone sizes are given selectively: once, few, many, or a class where the clone is expanded.

TRBV27	TRBJ1-2	many	.	CASSTLGRRGDGYTF	TGTGCCAGCAGTACCCTGGGACGTCGTGGGGATGGCTACACCTTC
TRBV29-1	TRBJ2-3	.	.	CSAAGGSTDTQYF	TGCAGCGCCGCAGGGGGGAGCACAGATACGCAGTATTTT
TRBV16	TRBJ1-2	.	.	CASSSLRDYGYTF	TGTGCCAGCAGCAGCTTACGAGACTATGGCTACACCTTC
TRBV12-3/TRBV12-4	TRBJ2-2	.	TRBD1	CASTNRGNTGELFF	TGTGCCAGCACCAACAGGGGGAACACCGGGGAGCTGTTTTTT
TRBV18	TRBJ2-1	.	TRBD1	CASSSRTGGSYNEQFF	TGTGCCAGCTCATCCCGGACAGGGGGCTCCTACAATGAGCAGTTCTTC
TRBV6-5	TRBJ1-1	few	.	CASSYPNRAEAFF	TGTGCCAGCAGTTACCCGAACAGGGCGGAAGCTTTCTTT
TRBV12-3/TRBV12-4	TRBJ2-2	.	TRBD2	CASSFRLAGVPGELFF	TGTGCCAGCAGTTTTCGACTAGCGGGAGTCCCCGGGGAGCTGTTTTTT
TRBV6-6	TRBJ2-3	.	.	CASSTAQGDTQYF	TGTGCCAGCAGTACCGCTCAGGGGGATACGCAGTATTTT
TRBV5-1	TRBJ2-5	.	.	CASSLLSQGIQETQYF	TGCGCCAGCAGCTTGCTTTCCCAGGGAATTCAAGAGACCCAGTACTTC
TRBV6-5	TRBJ2-1	.	TRBD1	CASIITGVSPYNEQFF	TGTGCCAGCATTATAACAGGGGTTTCCCCCTACAATGAGCAGTTCTTC
TRBV28	TRBJ2-1	few	.	CASTSRVGEQFF	TGTGCCAGCACCAGTAGAGTGGGTGAGCAGTTCTTC
TRBV12-3/TRBV12-4	TRBJ2-4	few	.	CASSPGSFQYF	TGTGCCAGCAGTCCGGGTAGCTTTCAGTACTTC
TRBV5-1	TRBJ2-7	few	.	CASSVLPSSYEQYF	TGCGCCAGCAGCGTCCTACCCAGCTCCTACGAGCAGTACTTC
TRBV10-3	TRBJ2-5	.	.	CAISDPLETQYF	TGTGCCATCAGTGACCCGCTGGAGACCCAGTACTTC
TRBV4-2	TRBJ2-2	few	.	CASSHLGGDGGTGELFF	TGTGCCAGCAGCCATCTGGGTGGTGATGGGGGCACCGGGGAGCTGTTTTTT
TRBV5-1	TRBJ2-3	.	.	CASSLAVSVSTDTQYF	TGCGCCAGCAGCTTGGCCGTTTCGGTTAGCACAGATACGCAGTATTTT
TRBV12-3/TRBV12-4	TRBJ2-2	.	.	CASSLSGEVSGELFF	TGTGCCAGCAGCCTTTCGGGCGAGGTGTCGGGGGAGCTGTTTTTT
TRBV7-2	TRBJ2-3	few	TRBD2	CASSLEASGGYTQYF	TGTGCCAGCAGCTTAGAGGCTAGCGGGGGGTATACGCAGTATTTT
TRBV28	TRBJ2-7	.	.	CASSREAGSYEQYF	TGTGCCAGCAGCAGGGAGGCCGGCTCCTACGAGCAGTACTTC
TRBV7-6	TRBJ2-3	.	TRBD2	CASSLLVGGIDTDTQYF	TGTGCCAGCAGCTTATTGGTGGGGGGGATCGACACAGATACGCAGTATTTT
TRBV6-6	TRBJ2-7	.	.	CASSPVAKYEQYF	TGTGCCAGCAGTCCCGTTGCTAAGTACGAGCAGTACTTC
TRBV29-1	TRBJ2-2	.	.	CSVTLGMNTGELFF	TGCAGCGTTACACTCGGGATGAACACCGGGGAGCTGTTTTTT
TRBV20-1	TRBJ2-3	.	TRBD2	CSARGGSRGRGTDTQYF	TGCAGTGCTAGAGGAGGCTCGAGAGGGAGGGGCACAGATACGCAGTATTTT
TRBV18	TRBJ2-2	.	.	CASSPDSGFVPGELFF	TGTGCCAGCTCACCTGACAGTGGATTCGTTCCCGGGGAGCTGTTTTTT
TRBV4-2	TRBJ2-3	few	.	CASSQGAAVGDTQYF	TGTGCCAGCAGCCAAGGTGCGGCCGTTGGGGATACGCAGTATTTT
TRBV20-1	TRBJ2-3	few	TRBD2	CSARGTSGATDTQYF	TGCAGTGCTAGAGGGACTAGCGGGGCTACAGATACGCAGTATTTT
TRBV5-1	TRBJ2-3	few	.	CASSLRASESTDTQYF	TGCGCCAGCAGCTTGAGGGCTAGCGAGAGCACAGATACGCAGTATTTT
TRBV5-5	TRBJ2-5	.	.	CASSLYHRDQETQYF	TGTGCCAGCAGCTTGTATCACAGGGACCAAGAGACCCAGTACTTC